The 32 T cell receptor beta chains presented below share a single source sample, sequenced in a study of T cell repertoires in cytomegalovirus infection. TCRdb processed the reads anew with MiXCR; each CDR3 protein has one entry. The repertoire has hundreds of thousands of distinct CDR3 sequences, 22% of them found once; the top ten carry roughly 20%. The sequenced sample consisted of CD8+ T cells from PBMCs. These TCRs come from a human donor in good health (CMV status not recorded). Some clones in this sample may be carry-over from other donors' samples.

Relative to its sample, this clonotype is medium-sized (0.01 to 0.1%). CDR3 nucleotides: TGTGCCAGCAGTGCCGCGCTCCCGGGGCCCCAGCATTTT. Translated: CASSAALPGPQHF. The chain joins TRBV28 to TRBJ1-5; D is uncertain. Per the germline V gene, CDR1 is MDHEN and CDR2 is SYDVKM. The CDR3 is made up of 13 amino acids. Trimming removed 5 bases from V and 9 bases from J, with 14 bases in between.

The CDR3 loop is CASSEVGNTIYF. The CDR3 DNA is TGTGCCAGCTCCGAAGTGGGGAACACCATATATTTT. This chain joins TRBV25-1 and TRBJ1-3; D remains unclear. Per the germline V gene, CDR1 is MGHDK and CDR2 is SYGVNS. V was shortened by 8 bases and J by 7 bases, with 12 bases between the two germline ends. The CDR3 runs to 12 residues.

The chain links TRBV11-2 to TRBJ1-6; 10 nucleotides agree with TRBD1. The CDR3 length is 14 residues. V shed 4 bases and J 8 bases; nucleotides not matched to a gene: 2. The V gene's germline CDR1 is SGHAT and CDR2 FQNNGV. This CDR3 is CASSWGTGDSPLHF. CDR3 DNA: TGTGCCAGCAGCTGGGGGACAGGGGATTCACCCCTCCACTTT.

In this sample, this clonotype turned up many times. The chain uses TRBV7-8 and TRBJ2-1; 7 bases align to TRBD2. In germline, CDR1 is SGHVS, CDR2 FQNEAQ. The length of the CDR3 is 15 residues. The ends lost 7 bases at V and 4 bases at J; junction bases unmatched: 10. This CDR3 reads CASTEHQGGYNEQFF. The CDR3 DNA reads TGTGCCAGCACCGAACACCAGGGAGGGTACAATGAGCAGTTCTTC.

The V and J genes are TRBV18 and TRBJ2-7, with D uncertain. V was trimmed by 3 bases and J by 5 bases, leaving 11 bases between them. Germline values: CDR1 KGHSH, CDR2 LQKENI. The CDR3 spans 13 residues. The CDR3, as DNA: TGTGCCAGCTCACCGACAAGGCACCACGAGCAGTACTTC. This translates into CASSPTRHHEQYF.

The chain combines TRBV4-1 with TRBJ2-2, with 8 bases that match TRBD2. CDR3 length: 17 amino acids. V was clipped by 0 bases and J by 6 bases; unmatched bases: 9. Looked up from germline, CDR1 is MGHRA and CDR2 is YSYEKL. CDR3 loop: CASSQEGEAGASGELFF. CDR3 coding DNA: TGCGCCAGCAGCCAAGAGGGAGAAGCGGGGGCCTCCGGGGAGCTGTTTTTT.

This clonotype showed up just a few times. V usage is TRBV5-1 and J usage is TRBJ1-3, with D possibly matching TRBD1 (5 bases). Looked up from germline, CDR1 is SGHRS and CDR2 is YFSETQ. V was shortened by 4 bases and J by 0 bases, with 14 bases between the two germline ends. The CDR3 covers 16 residues. In DNA form, the CDR3 reads TGCGCCAGCAGCCCAGACAGCGTGAGCTCTGGAAACACCATATATTTT. Translation gives CASSPDSVSSGNTIYF.

This clonotype appeared a few times. This chain joins TRBV6-1 and TRBJ2-5; the match to TRBD1 covers 8 bases. Trimming removed 5 bases from V and 4 bases from J; junction bases left unmatched: 6. This CDR3 has 14 residues. Germline assignment: CDR1 MNHNS and CDR2 SASEGT. CDR3 in amino acids: CASSPRTGTETQYF. The CDR3 DNA reads TGTGCCAGCAGTCCTAGGACAGGGACAGAGACCCAGTACTTC.

This clonotype has a handful of counts. For the CDR3, the DNA is TGTGCCAGCAGTTTATATCAGGGGACCACCTACGAGCAGTACTTC. This encodes CASSLYQGTTYEQYF. V and J are TRBV27 and TRBJ2-7; the D gene is possibly TRBD1 (6 bases). V lost 1 base, J lost 2 bases, and 12 bases lay in between. CDR1 MNHEY and CDR2 SMNVEV come from the germline V gene (reference sequence). CDR3 size: 15 residues.

The sample holds a few counts of this clonotype. V usage is TRBV25-1 and J usage is TRBJ2-1; D is perhaps TRBD1 or TRBD2 (5 bases each). The CDR3 sequence is 11 residues long. Per germline, CDR1 MGHDK and CDR2 SYGVNS. The V and J ends lost 3 bases and 13 bases respectively, with 10 bases between them. The CDR3 sequence is CASSEAGTQFF. As DNA, the CDR3 is TGTGCCAGCAGTGAGGCCGGGACCCAGTTCTTC.

This clonotype came up many times. The chain carries TRBV12-3 or TRBV12-4 and TRBJ1-1; D is undetermined. Trimming took 3 bases from V and 4 from J, leaving 12 bases between them. The CDR3 has 14 amino acids. The CDR3 protein is CASSFLIGSTEAFF. In DNA, the CDR3 is TGTGCCAGCAGTTTTCTTATAGGCAGCACTGAAGCTTTCTTT.

In this sample, this clonotype turned up a few times. The J gene is TRBJ2-7, the V gene TRBV3-1, with 8 bases fitting TRBD1. V trimming: 2 bases; J trimming: 3 bases; junction bases outside the gene matches: 3. Germline assignment: CDR1 LGHDT and CDR2 YNNKEL (reference sequence). The CDR3 runs 14 residues. CDR3 region: CASSQPGTGYEQYF. The CDR3 DNA reads TGTGCCAGCAGCCAACCCGGGACAGGCTACGAGCAGTACTTC.

This clonotype was counted between two and nine times. This rearrangement joins TRBV7-9 to TRBJ2-7; no reliable D call. The germline gives CDR1 SEHNR, CDR2 FQNEAQ (reference sequence). V gave up 3 bases and J gave up 5 bases, with 5 bases separating them. The CDR3 totals 11 residues. The CDR3 loop is CASSFSNEQYF. CDR3 DNA: TGTGCCAGCAGCTTTTCTAACGAGCAGTACTTC.

The chain has TRBV6-5 and TRBJ2-1; 8 nucleotides align to TRBD1. The CDR3 sequence is 15 residues long. Trimming at V came to 7 bases and at J to 2 bases, leaving 7 bases not matched to a gene. CDR1 MNHEY and CDR2 SVGAGI come from the germline V gene. This CDR3 is CASTSQGATYNEQFF. CDR3 DNA: TGTGCCAGCACGTCCCAGGGGGCAACCTACAATGAGCAGTTCTTC.

This chain links TRBV6-2 or TRBV6-3 with TRBJ2-7; 10 nucleotides match TRBD1. Trimming took 2 bases from V and 3 from J; bases not matched to a gene: 1. This CDR3 comprises 14 residues. Germline CDR1 and CDR2: MNHEY and SVGEGT. In nucleotides, the CDR3 is TGTGCCAGCAGTTACGGGACAGGGGACTACGAGCAGTACTTC. Translating it yields CASSYGTGDYEQYF.

This chain joins TRBV20-1 and TRBJ2-1; the match to TRBD1 covers 8 bases. The V segment lost 5 bases and the J segment 10 bases; nucleotides outside the gene matches: 10. Germline V CDR1 and CDR2: DFQATT, SNEGSKA (reference sequence). This CDR3 has 13 amino acids. CDR3 nucleotides: TGCAGTGCTTCCCCCCGGGACAGGCAAGAGCAGTTCTTC. Its translation: CSASPRDRQEQFF.

The chain uses TRBV7-9 and TRBJ2-7; 7 bases are shared with TRBD2. V dropped 5 bases and J dropped 0; count of bases not matched to a gene: 4. The length of the CDR3 is 14 residues. Germline CDR1 and CDR2: SEHNR and FQNEAQ (reference sequence). The CDR3 here is CASSPGDYSYEQYF. The CDR3 bases are TGTGCCAGCAGCCCGGGGGACTACTCCTACGAGCAGTACTTC.

V and J are TRBV28 and TRBJ2-1; D gene ambiguous. The CDR3 loop spans 14 amino acids. Trimming removed 6 bases at V and 3 bases at J, with 12 bases between. The germline V gene encodes CDR1 MDHEN and CDR2 SYDVKM. CDR3 sequence: CASSGLYYYNEQFF. The CDR3 region has the DNA TGTGCCAGCAGCGGGTTATATTACTACAATGAGCAGTTCTTC.

As DNA, the CDR3 is TGTGCCATCAGGACTGACGGAAATAATTCACCCCTCCACTTT. This gives the protein CAIRTDGNNSPLHF. The chain uses TRBV6-6 and TRBJ1-6; no reliable D call. This CDR3 comprises 14 residues. V was cut by 10 bases and J by 5 bases, with 15 bases left in between. From germline, CDR1 is MNHNY and CDR2 SVGAGI (reference sequence).

This clonotype was observed a handful of times. The chain uses TRBV19 and TRBJ1-2; D gene unclear. The CDR3 totals 14 residues. Germline lookup yields CDR1 LNHDA and CDR2 SQIVND (reference sequence). V lost 5 bases and J 3 bases, leaving 13 bases between the germline ends. For the CDR3, the DNA is TGTGCCAGTAGTCCCTACAACCTCGACTATGGCTACACCTTC. It yields the protein CASSPYNLDYGYTF.

There are many counts of this clonotype. The chain couples TRBV7-2 to TRBJ2-1, with D maybe TRBD2 (7 bases). This CDR3 region has 16 residues. V shed 1 base and J shed 9 bases, with 19 bases lying between them. Germline-derived CDR1 and CDR2 are SGHTA and FQGNSA. CDR3 region: CASSLVEAGAGGEQFF. CDR3 in DNA: TGTGCCAGCAGCTTAGTAGAGGCGGGGGCTGGGGGTGAGCAGTTCTTC.

At least ten counts were recorded for this clonotype. The chain links TRBV12-3 or TRBV12-4 to TRBJ2-3; 8 bases match TRBD1. The CDR3 extends over 14 amino acids. The V and J ends lost 5 bases and 1 base, in that order; junction bases with no gene match: 2. The CDR3 loop reads CASSPGQGTDTQYF. The DNA for the CDR3 is TGTGCCAGCAGTCCGGGACAGGGCACAGATACGCAGTATTTT.

The V call is TRBV12-3 or TRBV12-4, the J call TRBJ2-5; 7 bases are shared with TRBD1. The CDR3 consists of 14 residues. V lost 6 bases, J lost 5 bases, and 9 bases stayed unmatched. This chain's CDR3 is CASSRDRVGETQYF. The CDR3 coding sequence is TGTGCCAGCAGCCGAGACAGGGTGGGGGAGACCCAGTACTTC.

This clonotype has a handful of counts. The rearrangement uses TRBV29-1 and TRBJ1-2; no clear D. Germline assignment: CDR1 SQVTM and CDR2 ANQGSEA. The CDR3 has 14 amino acids. Trimming removed 3 bases from V and 4 bases from J, with 15 bases in between. For the CDR3, the DNA is TGCAGCGTTGAGGTGACGGACGGATCCTATGGCTACACCTTC. Protein sequence: CSVEVTDGSYGYTF.

This clonotype was counted a few times. V and J are TRBV7-9 and TRBJ1-2; D is ambiguous. The CDR3 extends over 12 amino acids. The V gene's germline CDR1 is SEHNR and CDR2 FQNEAQ (reference sequence). V lost 3 bases and J 2 bases, leaving 4 bases between the germline ends. CDR3 region: CASSFGNYGYTF. For the CDR3, the DNA is TGTGCCAGCAGCTTCGGCAACTATGGCTACACCTTC.

Many counts were recorded for this clonotype. J is TRBJ1-1 and V is TRBV7-7, with D unresolved. Per germline, CDR1 SSHAT and CDR2 FNYEAQ (reference sequence). The ends were cut back, 2 bases at V and 2 bases at J, with 6 bases in the middle. CDR3 length equals 13 residues. CDR3 residues: CASSLSHNTEAFF. The CDR3, as DNA: TGTGCCAGCAGCTTATCTCATAACACTGAAGCTTTCTTT.

The chain is built from TRBV6-1 and TRBJ1-5, with unresolved D. CDR3 length: 14 residues. Trimming removed 3 bases at V and 4 bases at J, with 10 bases between. CDR1 and CDR2 (germline): MNHNS, SASEGT. The chain's CDR3 is CASSDSRGNQPQHF. CDR3 sequence (DNA): TGTGCCAGCAGTGATAGTCGGGGTAATCAGCCCCAGCATTTT.

This clonotype occurred many times. In DNA, the CDR3 is TGTGCCAGCAGCCTCGGGACAGGGACCTACGAGCAGTACTTC. Residues: CASSLGTGTYEQYF. The chain joins TRBV7-9 to TRBJ2-7; 9 nucleotides align to TRBD1. CDR3 length: 14 residues. J lost 2 bases, V lost 5 bases, and 4 bases had no gene match. Germline lookup yields CDR1 SEHNR and CDR2 FQNEAQ (reference sequence).

This clonotype was seen a few times. V and J are TRBV2 and TRBJ2-4; tentatively, D is TRBD1 (5 bases). The CDR3 length is 15 residues. Germline assignment: CDR1 SNHLY and CDR2 FYNNEI. With 6 bases removed from V and 5 bases from J, the gap between germline ends came to 17 bases. The CDR3 is CASSTGPYGENIQYF. DNA of the CDR3: TGTGCCAGCAGCACAGGCCCATATGGCGAAAACATTCAGTACTTC.

This sequence joins TRBV3-1 and TRBJ1-1, with no clear D. CDR1 and CDR2 (germline): LGHDT, YNNKEL (reference sequence). Trimming shortened V by 1 base and J by 4 bases, and 7 bases separated the two germline ends. There are 13 residues in the CDR3. CDR3 region: CASSQVFGTEAFF. CDR3 DNA: TGTGCCAGCAGCCAAGTTTTTGGCACTGAAGCTTTCTTT.

The genes are TRBV29-1 and TRBJ2-1; TRBD1 might be the D (5 bases). V was pared by 6 bases and J by 9 bases, with 12 bases between. Germline lookup yields CDR1 SQVTM and CDR2 ANQGSEA. The CDR3 spans 11 residues. CDR3 sequence (DNA): TGCAGCGTGCGGCGTGGGGCTGAGCAGTTCTTC. Amino acids: CSVRRGAEQFF.

This clonotype was seen more than once but under ten times. This chain connects TRBV28 to TRBJ1-5, with D tentatively TRBD1 (6 bases). CDR1 MDHEN and CDR2 SYDVKM come from the germline V gene. Trimming stripped 7 bases from V and 2 bases from J, with 18 bases between. CDR3 length: 16 amino acids. CDR3 sequence: CASTLSRGGGNQPQHF. The CDR3 region has the DNA TGTGCCAGCACCCTTAGTCGAGGGGGAGGCAATCAGCCCCAGCATTTT. Based on the CDR3 plus reference TRBV28 and TRBJ1-5, the full variable domain is DVKVTQSSRYLVKRTGEKVFLECVQDMDHENMFWYRQDPGLGLRLIYFSYDVKMKEKGDIPEGYSVSREKKERFSLILESASTNQTSMYLCASTLSRGGGNQPQHFGDGTRLSIL.